A single sample gave rise to the 5 T cell receptor beta chains below, sequenced in a study of blood T cells in healthy people across ages. For the second PCR, which ran for roughly 7 to 11 cycles, a sample-barcoded 5' primer and a J-beta primer mix were used. TCRdb called the 5' RACE reads again in MiXCR, with one record for every CDR3 protein. The data contain 1,500,000 or so distinct CDR3 sequences, approximately 63% of them singletons. Sequencing was performed on blood. Receptors originate from a young man in good health.

This chain uses TRBV4-1 with TRBJ2-1; perhaps TRBD1 as D (6 bases). Germline-derived CDR1 and CDR2 are MGHRA and YSYEKL. The germline V and J ends were trimmed by 8 bases and 4 bases, with 18 bases remaining between them. CDR3 length: 15 amino acids. CDR3 sequence (DNA): TGCGCCAGCGCGCTGGGGCAGGGGATTTACAATGAGCAGTTCTTC. It specifies CASALGQGIYNEQFF.

J is TRBJ2-4 and V is TRBV4-2; TRBD2 agrees at 7 bases. CDR1 LGHNA and CDR2 YNFKEQ come from the germline V gene. V trimming: 1 base; J trimming: 6 bases; junction bases outside the gene matches: 9. CDR3 length: 16 amino acids. CDR3: CASSQGLSGKGNIQYF. The CDR3 DNA is TGTGCCAGCAGCCAAGGATTAAGCGGGAAGGGAAACATTCAGTACTTC.

The J gene is TRBJ2-4, the V gene TRBV20-1; the D is unclear. The end of the DNA is better explained by TRBJ2-7, so the J call may be wrong. CDR3 length equals 12 residues. Germline CDR1 reads DFQATT; CDR2 reads SNEGSKA (reference sequence). The CDR3 loop is CSAIRANYEQYF. CDR3 in DNA: TGCAGTGCTATCCGGGCCAACTACGAGCAGTACTTC.

This clonotype was found once. V usage is TRBV15 and J usage is TRBJ1-1, with D perhaps matching TRBD1 (6 bases). CDR3 length: 15 residues. Trimming removed 5 bases from V and 1 base from J, with 14 bases in between. In germline, CDR1 is LNHNV, CDR2 YYDKDF (reference sequence). This CDR3 reads CATSANRDRNTEAFF. DNA for the CDR3: TGTGCCACCAGCGCTAACAGGGACCGGAACACTGAAGCTTTCTTT.

The chain is built from TRBV3-1 and TRBJ2-3; 9 bases map to TRBD1. V lost 7 bases and J lost 5; bases outside the gene matches: 13. The CDR3 consists of 16 residues. Germline CDR1 reads LGHDT; CDR2 reads YNNKEL (reference sequence). CDR3 residues: CASTLREQGAGDTQYF. DNA of the CDR3: TGTGCCAGCACACTACGAGAACAGGGGGCGGGAGATACGCAGTATTTT.